Sequencing of this T cell receptor (beta chain) was carried out in a study of shared clonotypes between healthy human individuals. The authors' processing: ImmunoSEQ output held junction-only sequences without quality scores, so filtering differed. Sequencing used immunoSEQ multiplex PCR; TCRdb keeps in-frame clones, though not all of them. The V and J calls and clone size were taken over from that table, and D and trimming were inferred from the DNA. This sample has some 530,000 clones, with almost 80% found just once. The donor population consisted of healthy HIV-negative adults with no recent acute infections or vaccinations. Genomic DNA for unsorted samples, which was extracted with the QIAamp DNA Blood Mini kit, came from roughly 100 million PBMCs. The TCR sequence derives from a woman aged 40-49 years in good health. Some clones in this sample may be carry-over from other donors' samples. The sample taken for sequencing was PBMCs.

CDR3 coding DNA: TGTGCCAATCAGCGGGCGAGCCAGAACACCGGGGAGCTGTTTTTT. Protein: CANQRASQNTGELFF. This rearrangement joins TRBV19 to TRBJ2-2, with D possibly TRBD2 on 6 matching bases. CDR1 and CDR2 (germline): LNHDA, SQIVND (reference sequence). Trimming removed 10 bases from V and 1 base from J, with 16 bases in between. The CDR3 consists of 15 residues. The entire variable domain, with the rest obtained from reference TRBV19 and TRBJ2-2, is as follows: DGGITQSPKYLFRKEGQNVTLSCEQNLNHDAMYWYRQDPGQGLRLIYYSQIVNDFQKGDIAEGYSVSREKKESFPLTVTSAQKNPTAFYLCANQRASQNTGELFFGEGSRLTVL.